This T cell receptor beta chain was recorded in a study of monozygotic twins with cystic fibrosis. Study-wide background: With roughly 16 PCR cycles, barcoded libraries came from 3 to 3.5 micrograms of fragmented DNA.

As regards this clone: Its cognate antigen is unknown.

Regarding the study as a whole: In 13 of 16 pairs, V gene usage was closest to the co-twin's. Shared CDR3 numbers were not associated with age, concordance or severity. Low clonality (median roughly 0.0087) suggested a mostly naive repertoire.

There are 16 residues in the CDR3. In germline, CDR1 is LNHDA, CDR2 SQIVND (reference sequence). The V end was cut by 4 bases, the J end by 5 bases, with 20 bases between. This table comes from immunoSEQ multiplex PCR, and its TCRdb copy is limited to in-frame clones, with some not included. The sample has roughly 10,000 clones, over 99% seen once; the top ten hold roughly 0.4%. Sequencing was done on a sample of blood. The chain employs TRBV19 and TRBJ2-5; a possible D gene is TRBD1 (7 bases). This clonotype was obtained from a man aged 18 to 30 with cystic fibrosis. The CDR3 reads CASSTLAGQTRETQYF. The CDR3 bases are TGTGCCAGTAGTACCTTGGCGGGACAGACCCGCGAGACCCAGTACTTC.